This is a list of T cell receptor beta chains from one sample in a study of blood T cell repertoires in COVID-19. Repertoires were generated with immunoSEQ multiplex PCR, while TCRdb's copy carries only in-frame clones and drops some. Of more than 90,000 clones in the sample, more than 80% were seen once. Sequencing input: peripheral blood. These receptors all stem from a human donor in a cohort sampled during active COVID-19. The CDR3 runs from the conserved cysteine through the conserved F or W. A D gene is named only where the DNA matches it firmly. The size of a clone is reported for some rows only, either as once, few or many, or as a class for expanded clones.

size: -; V: TRBV10-3; J: TRBJ1-2; D: -; DNA: TGTGCCATCAGTGATGGGGGGGGACACTATGGCTACACCTTC; CDR3: CAISDGGGHYGYTF
size: -; V: TRBV19; J: TRBJ2-1; D: TRBD2; DNA: TGTGCCAGCCGGGGGACTAGCGGGATCTCCTACAATGAGCAGTTCTTC; CDR3: CASRGTSGISYNEQFF
size: -; V: TRBV6-2/TRBV6-3; J: TRBJ2-2; D: -; DNA: TGTGCCAGCAGTTACGACAACCTCCGCCGTGGGGGGACCGGGGAGCTGTTTTTT; CDR3: CASSYDNLRRGGTGELFF
size: -; V: TRBV5-6; J: TRBJ2-5; D: TRBD1; DNA: TGTGCCAGCAGCTTGAATCTCGGGACAGGGGGATCTGGGACCCAGTACTTC; CDR3: CASSLNLGTGGSGTQYF
size: -; V: TRBV5-5; J: TRBJ1-1; D: -; DNA: TGTGCCAGCAGCTTGTGGCAGGAGGGCACTGAAGCTTTCTTT; CDR3: CASSLWQEGTEAFF
size: -; V: TRBV6-2/TRBV6-3; J: TRBJ1-5; D: -; DNA: TGTGCCAGCAGCAACCAGGGGCAGCCCCAGCATTTT; CDR3: CASSNQGQPQHF
size: -; V: TRBV7-2; J: TRBJ1-5; D: -; DNA: TGTGCCAGCAGCCTAGGAAGTACAAGCAATCAGCCCCAGCATTTT; CDR3: CASSLGSTSNQPQHF
size: -; V: TRBV7-3; J: TRBJ2-5; D: TRBD2; DNA: TGTGCCAGCAGTCGGACCGGGACTAGCCAAGAGACCCAGTACTTC; CDR3: CASSRTGTSQETQYF
size: -; V: TRBV15; J: TRBJ2-7; D: -; DNA: TGTGCCACCAGCAGAGGGGGCGCTAGCTCCTACGAGCAGTACTTC; CDR3: CATSRGGASSYEQYF
size: few; V: TRBV14; J: TRBJ2-3; D: TRBD2; DNA: TGTGCCAGCAGCCAAGGGCTAGCGGCGCAGTATTTT; CDR3: CASSQGLAAQYF
size: -; V: TRBV6-5; J: TRBJ2-1; D: TRBD1; DNA: TGTGCCAGCAGAACAGGGGGTAACTACAATGAGCAGTTCTTC; CDR3: CASRTGGNYNEQFF
size: -; V: TRBV2; J: TRBJ2-2; D: TRBD1; DNA: TGTGCCAGCAGAAGAACAGGGGTCACCGGGGAGCTGTTTTTT; CDR3: CASRRTGVTGELFF
size: -; V: TRBV19; J: TRBJ2-1; D: TRBD2; DNA: TGTGCCAGTAGTATAGTTTGGGGGGGCTCCTACAATGAGCAGTTCTTC; CDR3: CASSIVWGGSYNEQFF
size: -; V: TRBV10-3; J: TRBJ2-4; D: -; DNA: TGTGCCACCAGTTACGGAGTAGCCAAAAACATTCAGTACTTC; CDR3: CATSYGVAKNIQYF
size: -; V: TRBV3-1/TRBV3-2; J: TRBJ1-5; D: -; DNA: TGTGCCAGCAGCCAAGAACAGGGAAATCAGCCCCAGCATTTT; CDR3: CASSQEQGNQPQHF
size: -; V: TRBV7-3; J: TRBJ1-1; D: -; DNA: TGTGCCAGCAGCCAAAGGGGTAACACTGAAGCTTTCTTT; CDR3: CASSQRGNTEAFF
size: -; V: TRBV18; J: TRBJ2-3; D: TRBD2; DNA: TGTGCCAGCTCACCTGAGGGACTAGCGGGGGTCGATACGCAGTATTTT; CDR3: CASSPEGLAGVDTQYF
size: -; V: TRBV5-1; J: TRBJ1-1; D: -; DNA: TGCGCCAGCAGCTTGGGGGGGCTGAACACTGAAGCTTTCTTT; CDR3: CASSLGGLNTEAFF
size: -; V: TRBV19; J: TRBJ2-7; D: -; DNA: TGTGCCAGTAGTACAGGGAACTACGAGCAGTACTTC; CDR3: CASSTGNYEQYF
size: -; V: TRBV7-9; J: TRBJ1-6; D: TRBD1; DNA: TGTGCCAGCAGCTTTGCGGACAGGGCTAATTCACCCCTCCACTTT; CDR3: CASSFADRANSPLHF
size: -; V: TRBV5-1; J: TRBJ2-5; D: -; DNA: TGCGCCAGCAGCTTCACAGGGCAAGAGACCCAGTACTTC; CDR3: CASSFTGQETQYF
size: -; V: TRBV7-2; J: TRBJ1-1; D: -; DNA: TGTGCCAGCAGCTTAGGTCCACAGCCGGAAGCTTTCTTT; CDR3: CASSLGPQPEAFF
size: -; V: TRBV19; J: TRBJ1-2; D: -; DNA: TGTGCCAGTAGTATTGCAGGGACATGGGTCTATGGCTACACCTTC; CDR3: CASSIAGTWVYGYTF
size: -; V: TRBV5-1; J: TRBJ2-3; D: -; DNA: TGCGCCAGCAGCTTCACCTGGACTGACACAGATACGCAGTATTTT; CDR3: CASSFTWTDTDTQYF
size: -; V: TRBV4-1; J: TRBJ1-1; D: -; DNA: TGCGCCAGCAGCCAAGTTCAGGGTTGGGCCGCTGAAGCTTTCTTT; CDR3: CASSQVQGWAAEAFF
size: -; V: TRBV5-8; J: TRBJ2-1; D: TRBD2; DNA: TGTGCCAGCAGTTATTCCGGGACTAGCGGGCCCTACAATGAGCAGTTCTTC; CDR3: CASSYSGTSGPYNEQFF
size: -; V: TRBV15; J: TRBJ2-1; D: TRBD1; DNA: TGTGCCACCAGCAGAGATCTGGGACAGGTCTACAATGAGCAGTTCTTC; CDR3: CATSRDLGQVYNEQFF
size: -; V: TRBV2; J: TRBJ2-1; D: TRBD2; DNA: TGTGCCAGCAGTGACAGCGGGGGGGCCTACAATGAGCAGTTCTTC; CDR3: CASSDSGGAYNEQFF
size: -; V: TRBV2; J: TRBJ2-3; D: TRBD1; DNA: TGTGCCAGCAGTGACGGACAGGGGAGCACAGATACGCAGTATTTT; CDR3: CASSDGQGSTDTQYF
size: -; V: TRBV5-1; J: TRBJ2-7; D: TRBD1; DNA: TGCGCCAGCAGCCTGGACAGGGGAGGCTACGAGCAGTACTTC; CDR3: CASSLDRGGYEQYF
size: few; V: TRBV4-3; J: TRBJ2-2; D: -; DNA: TGCGCCAGCAGCCAACAAGCGGACACCGGGGAGCTGTTTTTT; CDR3: CASSQQADTGELFF
size: -; V: TRBV19; J: TRBJ2-6; D: TRBD2; DNA: TGTGCCAGTACTCATGGTCGACTAGCGGCCTCTGGGGCCAACGTCCTGACTTTC; CDR3: CASTHGRLAASGANVLTF
size: -; V: TRBV5-1; J: TRBJ1-6; D: -; DNA: TGCGCCAGCAGCTTGGACGGGAGCTCCTATAATTCACCCCTCCACTTT; CDR3: CASSLDGSSYNSPLHF
size: few; V: TRBV10-2; J: TRBJ1-1; D: TRBD1; DNA: TGCGCCAGCAGGGCAGGGGGCGTGGAGACTGAAGCTTTCTTT; CDR3: CASRAGGVETEAFF
size: -; V: TRBV27; J: TRBJ1-3; D: -; DNA: TGTGCCAGCAGCCGGACGTACCTCAGGGCTACTGGAAACACCATATATTTT; CDR3: CASSRTYLRATGNTIYF
size: -; V: TRBV6-5; J: TRBJ1-3; D: -; DNA: TGTGCCAGCAGTAGTGATGTAGTCTCTGGAAACACCATATATTTT; CDR3: CASSSDVVSGNTIYF
size: -; V: TRBV7-9; J: TRBJ1-2; D: TRBD1; DNA: TGTGCCAGCAGCCTGGGACAGGACCATGGCTACACCTTC; CDR3: CASSLGQDHGYTF
size: -; V: TRBV10-2; J: TRBJ1-6; D: -; DNA: TGCGCCAGCAGTGAGTCCGGCAGGAAGGGGTATAATTCACCCCTCCACTTT; CDR3: CASSESGRKGYNSPLHF
size: few; V: TRBV10-3; J: TRBJ2-1; D: TRBD2; DNA: TGTGCCATCAGTGCGTTAGCGGGGGCACATGAGCAGTTCTTC; CDR3: CAISALAGAHEQFF
size: once; V: TRBV27; J: TRBJ2-7; D: TRBD1; DNA: TGTGCCAGCAGCCAATCCACCGGGACAGGGAAGTACGAGCAGTACTTC; CDR3: CASSQSTGTGKYEQYF
size: -; V: TRBV7-2; J: TRBJ2-7; D: TRBD2; DNA: TGTGCCAGCAACTCACTAGCGGGGGCAACCTACGAGCAGTACTTC; CDR3: CASNSLAGATYEQYF
size: -; V: TRBV5-4; J: TRBJ1-2; D: TRBD1; DNA: TGTGCCAGCAGGCATCCGGGACAGGGGGCAGATGGCTACACCTTC; CDR3: CASRHPGQGADGYTF